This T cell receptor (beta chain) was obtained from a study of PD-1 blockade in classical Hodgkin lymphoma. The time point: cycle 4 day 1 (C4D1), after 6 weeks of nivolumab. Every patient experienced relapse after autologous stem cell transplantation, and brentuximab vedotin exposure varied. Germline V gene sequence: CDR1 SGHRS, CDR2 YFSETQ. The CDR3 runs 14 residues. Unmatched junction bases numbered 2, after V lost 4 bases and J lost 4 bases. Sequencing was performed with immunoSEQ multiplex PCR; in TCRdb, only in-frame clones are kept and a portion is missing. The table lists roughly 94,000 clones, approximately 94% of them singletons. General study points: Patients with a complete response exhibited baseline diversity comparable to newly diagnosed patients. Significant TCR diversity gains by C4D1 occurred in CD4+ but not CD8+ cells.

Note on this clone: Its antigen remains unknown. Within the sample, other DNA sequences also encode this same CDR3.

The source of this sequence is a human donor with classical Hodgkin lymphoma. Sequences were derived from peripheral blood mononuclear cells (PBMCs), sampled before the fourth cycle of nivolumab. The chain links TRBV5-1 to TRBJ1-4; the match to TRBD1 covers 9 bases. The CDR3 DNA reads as TGCGCCAGCAGCCGGGACAGGGTTAATGAAAAACTGTTTTTT. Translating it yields CASSRDRVNEKLFF. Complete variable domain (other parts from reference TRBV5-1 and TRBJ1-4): KAGVTQTPRYLIKTRGQQVTLSCSPISGHRSVSWYQQTPGQGLQFLFEYFSETQRNKGNFPGRFSGRQFSNSRSEMNVSTLELGDSALYLCASSRDRVNEKLFFGSGTQLSVL.